This T cell receptor (beta chain) was retrieved from a study of T-cell memory formation after mild COVID-19. MiXCR was run by TCRdb on the 5' RACE reads, yielding one entry per CDR3 protein. This table holds hundreds of thousands of distinct CDR3 sequences, roughly 15% found once. Study conclusions and caveats: Nothing showed for sure that second-wave clones peaking on day 37 were SARS-CoV-2 specific. CD4+ bias marked clones expanding day 15 to 37, unlike balanced contracting clones.

Comment on this clonotype: The antigen remains undetermined.

The sequenced sample was PBMCs or a T cell subset sorted from them (not recorded which). This receptor was obtained from a man younger than 35 who had mild COVID-19 (a few samples of this study predate the infection). Cell type and time point are not known.

The CDR3 sequence is CASSPPGRGGQPQHF. CDR3 in DNA: TGTGCCAGCTCACCACCGGGCAGGGGAGGTCAGCCCCAGCATTTT. The chain carries TRBV18 and TRBJ1-5; the D gene is possibly TRBD1 (6 bases). This CDR3 has 15 amino acids. The V end was cut by 0 bases, the J end by 6 bases, with 12 bases between. Germline CDR1 KGHSH, CDR2 LQKENI.